This T cell receptor (beta chain) was sequenced in a study of T cell responses to AZD1222 COVID-19 vaccine. Study-wide results and limits: There were vaccine-associated CD4 TCRs across spike, dominant at 160-218 and 743-854. Clonal diversity was possibly underestimated; the donors were predominantly white British and more often female.

The method was immunoSEQ multiplex PCR; TCRdb's version includes in-frame clones alone and lacks a portion of them. The table includes more than 95,000 clones, 82% detected once. The ends were cut back, 4 bases at V and 7 bases at J, with 16 bases in the middle. CDR1 MNHEY and CDR2 SVGAGI come from the germline V gene. The CDR3 loop spans 14 amino acids. Details on this clone: The target antigen is unknown.

Here the sequenced sample was peripheral blood, taken on day 0 of AZD1222 vaccination. J is TRBJ1-2 and V is TRBV6-5; D perhaps matches TRBD1 (5 bases). This receptor was identified in an adult in good health. For the CDR3, the DNA is TGTGCCAGCAGTTCCCCAGGGCTTCCTTCTGGCTACACCTTC. Encoded protein: CASSSPGLPSGYTF.